Each of the 7 T cell receptor beta chains below was sequenced from the same sample in a study of shared clonotypes between healthy human individuals. The method was immunoSEQ multiplex PCR; TCRdb's version includes in-frame clones alone and lacks a portion of them. The sample carries roughly 700,000 clones, over 65% recorded once. The sample was memory CD4+ T cells sorted from blood. Subset denoted: CD45RA-negative fraction. These receptors came from a woman aged 25 to 39 in good health.

V usage is TRBV5-1 and J usage is TRBJ1-2; no definite D call. Germline V gene data show CDR1 as SGHRS and CDR2 as YFSETQ. The CDR3 sequence is 14 residues long. V lost 0 bases and J lost 4, with 10 bases in between. The CDR3 DNA reads as TGCGCCAGCAGCTTGGATCGGTCAAGCTATGGCTACACCTTC. As protein: CASSLDRSSYGYTF.

J is TRBJ1-5 and V is TRBV11-2; D possibly corresponds to TRBD1 (6 bases). V was pared by 5 bases and J by 7 bases, with 12 bases between. The CDR3 length is 13 residues. Germline CDR1 and CDR2: SGHAT and FQNNGV. CDR3 DNA: TGTGCCAGCAGCCAGAACAGGGCACAGCCCCAGCATTTT. It is translated as CASSQNRAQPQHF.

The V gene is TRBV4-2, the J gene TRBJ2-5, with 12 positions matching TRBD2. The length of the CDR3 is 17 residues. V lost 1 base, J lost 4 bases, and 7 bases stayed unmatched. The germline V gene encodes CDR1 LGHNA and CDR2 YNFKEQ. The CDR3 sequence is CASSQVQTSGRGETQYF. Written as DNA, the CDR3 is TGTGCCAGCAGCCAAGTCCAGACTAGCGGGAGAGGAGAGACCCAGTACTTC.

This clone occurred a few times. V gene TRBV18 combines with J gene TRBJ2-2; 7 bases map to TRBD1. V trimming: 6 bases; J trimming: 6 bases; junction bases outside the gene matches: 10. In germline, CDR1 is KGHSH, CDR2 LQKENI. The CDR3 is made up of 15 amino acids. The CDR3 here is CASSADRLKAGELFF. DNA for the CDR3: TGTGCCAGCTCCGCGGACAGGTTGAAGGCCGGGGAGCTGTTTTTT.

This clone was detected only a few times. J is TRBJ2-7 and V is TRBV6-6, with D perhaps TRBD1 (6 bases). The germline V gene encodes CDR1 MNHNY and CDR2 SVGAGI (reference sequence). This CDR3 spans 13 amino acids. The V gene lost 5 bases and the J gene lost 6 bases, with 14 bases spanning the gap. The CDR3: CASSQRTVGEQYF. The CDR3 bases are TGTGCCAGCAGTCAACGGACAGTCGGCGAGCAGTACTTC.

In its sample, this clone was seen a few times. The chain combines TRBV7-2 with TRBJ2-1; 8 bases agree with TRBD2. CDR1 and CDR2 from the germline V gene are SGHTA and FQGNSA. CDR3 length: 17 residues. V shed 1 base and J 4 bases; nucleotides not matched to a gene: 9. Here the CDR3 reads CASSLGRGGLVYNEQFF. The CDR3 DNA follows: TGTGCCAGCAGCTTAGGCCGGGGGGGGCTTGTTTACAATGAGCAGTTCTTC.

The chain is built from TRBV30 and TRBJ2-1; 8 bases map to TRBD2. This CDR3 spans 16 amino acids. Germline V lookup: CDR1 GTSNPN, CDR2 SVGIG (reference sequence). Trimming cost V 6 bases and J 6 bases; bases outside gene matches: 16. CDR3 sequence: CACPRSGLAGGNEQFF. The CDR3 DNA is TGTGCCTGCCCACGGTCCGGGCTAGCGGGCGGCAATGAGCAGTTCTTC.